This is a list of T cell receptor beta chains from one sample in a study of shared clonotypes between healthy human individuals. Generated by immunoSEQ multiplex PCR, the TCRdb table keeps only in-frame clones and is missing some. In the table there are some 1.4 million clones, approximately 96% of which are singletons. The sample was naive CD4+ T cells sorted from blood. The receptors were gathered from a man aged 25 to 40 in good health. CDR3s include the opening cysteine and the closing phenylalanine or tryptophan. The D gene is left open where the match is weak. Only some rows state a clone size, as once, few, many or a class for expanded clones.

CDR3 protein: CASSDGPGSVETQYF; CDR3 DNA: TGTGCCAGCAGTGATGGCCCAGGGTCCGTGGAGACCCAGTACTTC; CDR3 length: 15; J gene: TRBJ2-5; V gene: TRBV2; clone size: .; D gene: .
CDR3 protein: CASSLLGRSGYTF; CDR3 DNA: TGTGCCAGCAGCTTACTGGGGAGGTCCGGCTACACCTTC; CDR3 length: 13; J gene: TRBJ1-2; V gene: TRBV7-3; clone size: .; D gene: .
CDR3 protein: CASSEENTEAFF; CDR3 DNA: TGCGCCAGCAGTGAGGAGAACACTGAAGCTTTCTTT; CDR3 length: 12; J gene: TRBJ1-1; V gene: TRBV10-2; clone size: .; D gene: .
CDR3 protein: CATSRDLDRGETQYF; CDR3 DNA: TGTGCCACCAGCAGAGATCTGGACAGGGGGGAGACCCAGTACTTC; CDR3 length: 15; J gene: TRBJ2-5; V gene: TRBV15; clone size: .; D gene: TRBD1
CDR3 protein: CASNQMEEGPYNEQFF; CDR3 DNA: TGTGCCAGCAACCAGATGGAGGAAGGGCCCTACAATGAGCAGTTCTTC; CDR3 length: 16; J gene: TRBJ2-1; V gene: TRBV28; clone size: .; D gene: .
CDR3 protein: CASSSRVTGNTIYF; CDR3 DNA: TGTGCCAGCAGCTCCAGGGTAACTGGAAACACCATATATTTT; CDR3 length: 14; J gene: TRBJ1-3; V gene: TRBV6-1; clone size: .; D gene: .
CDR3 protein: CASSAQISGNTIYF; CDR3 DNA: TGTGCCAGCAGTGCACAGATCTCTGGAAACACCATATATTTT; CDR3 length: 14; J gene: TRBJ1-3; V gene: TRBV25-1; clone size: .; D gene: .
CDR3 protein: CASSVSPGAGELFF; CDR3 DNA: TGTGCCAGCAGCGTAAGTCCGGGCGCCGGGGAGCTGTTTTTT; CDR3 length: 14; J gene: TRBJ2-2; V gene: TRBV9; clone size: .; D gene: .
CDR3 protein: CASSVDPTGTARPSKDGYTF; CDR3 DNA: TGTGCCAGCAGCGTAGATCCGACTGGGACGGCTCGTCCAAGTAAGGATGGCTACACCTTC; CDR3 length: 20; J gene: TRBJ1-2; V gene: TRBV9; clone size: .; D gene: .
CDR3 protein: CASSSLGLVGEQFF; CDR3 DNA: TGTGCCAGCAGTTCCCTGGGACTAGTCGGTGAGCAGTTCTTC; CDR3 length: 14; J gene: TRBJ2-1; V gene: TRBV6-5; clone size: .; D gene: TRBD2
CDR3 protein: CASSYPPGGWNNEQFF; CDR3 DNA: TGTGCCAGCAGTTACCCGCCAGGGGGGTGGAACAATGAGCAGTTCTTC; CDR3 length: 16; J gene: TRBJ2-1; V gene: TRBV6-6; clone size: .; D gene: .
CDR3 protein: CASSLGLGIAYNEQFF; CDR3 DNA: TGTGCCAGCAGCTTGGGACTGGGTATCGCCTACAATGAGCAGTTCTTC; CDR3 length: 16; J gene: TRBJ2-1; V gene: TRBV5-4; clone size: once; D gene: .
CDR3 protein: CASTGSRSYQETQYF; CDR3 DNA: TGTGCCAGCACGGGGTCCCGGAGTTACCAAGAGACCCAGTACTTC; CDR3 length: 15; J gene: TRBJ2-5; V gene: TRBV28; clone size: .; D gene: .
CDR3 protein: CASSWDTRNTEAFF; CDR3 DNA: TGCGCCAGCAGCTGGGACACCCGGAACACTGAAGCTTTCTTT; CDR3 length: 14; J gene: TRBJ1-1; V gene: TRBV5-1; clone size: .; D gene: .
CDR3 protein: CASSLVAGTRDYGYTF; CDR3 DNA: TGTGCCAGCAGCTTAGTAGCCGGGACACGGGACTATGGCTACACCTTC; CDR3 length: 16; J gene: TRBJ1-2; V gene: TRBV7-9; clone size: once; D gene: .
CDR3 protein: CATSMNREPLTEAFF; CDR3 DNA: TGTGCCACCAGCATGAATAGGGAACCCCTCACTGAAGCTTTCTTT; CDR3 length: 15; J gene: TRBJ1-1; V gene: TRBV15; clone size: .; D gene: .
CDR3 protein: CASSQDTRGYEQYF; CDR3 DNA: TGCGCCAGCAGCCAAGATACCAGGGGTTACGAGCAGTACTTC; CDR3 length: 14; J gene: TRBJ2-7; V gene: TRBV4-3; clone size: once; D gene: .
CDR3 protein: CASSPDGQPSNQPQHF; CDR3 DNA: TGTGCCAGCTCACCAGACGGACAGCCAAGCAATCAGCCCCAGCATTTT; CDR3 length: 16; J gene: TRBJ1-5; V gene: TRBV18; clone size: .; D gene: .
CDR3 protein: CASSSGRYQETQYF; CDR3 DNA: TGTGCCAGCAGTAGCGGGAGGTACCAAGAGACCCAGTACTTC; CDR3 length: 14; J gene: TRBJ2-5; V gene: TRBV2; clone size: .; D gene: TRBD2
CDR3 protein: CASSQEGLRGGETQYF; CDR3 DNA: TGTGCCAGCAGCCAAGAAGGCCTTCGGGGGGGAGAGACCCAGTACTTC; CDR3 length: 16; J gene: TRBJ2-5; V gene: TRBV4-2; clone size: .; D gene: TRBD2
CDR3 protein: CASGLAESSYNEQFF; CDR3 DNA: TGTGCTAGTGGTTTGGCTGAAAGCTCCTACAATGAGCAGTTCTTC; CDR3 length: 15; J gene: TRBJ2-1; V gene: TRBV12-5; clone size: .; D gene: .
CDR3 protein: CASSLEAETQYF; CDR3 DNA: TGTGCCAGCAGCTTGGAGGCAGAGACCCAGTACTTC; CDR3 length: 12; J gene: TRBJ2-5; V gene: TRBV5-4; clone size: .; D gene: .
CDR3 protein: CASSLVFSSAGEAFF; CDR3 DNA: TGTGCCAGCAGCTTGGTATTTTCGTCCGCCGGTGAAGCTTTCTTT; CDR3 length: 15; J gene: TRBJ1-1; V gene: TRBV5-6; clone size: .; D gene: .
CDR3 protein: CASSGQGATDTQYF; CDR3 DNA: TGCGCCAGCAGCGGACAGGGGGCAACAGATACGCAGTATTTT; CDR3 length: 14; J gene: TRBJ2-3; V gene: TRBV5-1; clone size: .; D gene: TRBD1
CDR3 protein: CASSFARTSGILFF; CDR3 DNA: TGTGCCAGCAGTTTTGCCCGGACTAGCGGGATATTATTCTTC; CDR3 length: 14; J gene: TRBJ2-1; V gene: TRBV27; clone size: .; D gene: TRBD2
CDR3 protein: CASRLAGLYNEQFF; CDR3 DNA: TGTGCCAGCAGACTAGCGGGACTGTACAATGAGCAGTTCTTC; CDR3 length: 14; J gene: TRBJ2-1; V gene: TRBV28; clone size: .; D gene: TRBD2
CDR3 protein: CASSSRGLSYNEQFF; CDR3 DNA: TGTGCCAGCAGTTCGCGGGGTTTATCCTACAATGAGCAGTTCTTC; CDR3 length: 15; J gene: TRBJ2-1; V gene: TRBV27; clone size: .; D gene: .
CDR3 protein: CASSLTSGTYNEQFF; CDR3 DNA: TGTGCCAGCAGCTTAACTAGCGGAACGTACAATGAGCAGTTCTTC; CDR3 length: 15; J gene: TRBJ2-1; V gene: TRBV7-3; clone size: .; D gene: .
CDR3 protein: CASSVGPSGNSYEQYF; CDR3 DNA: TGTGCCAGCAGCGTAGGGCCTAGCGGGAACTCCTACGAGCAGTACTTC; CDR3 length: 16; J gene: TRBJ2-7; V gene: TRBV9; clone size: .; D gene: TRBD2
CDR3 protein: CASRTGGTGELFF; CDR3 DNA: TGTGCCAGCCGTACCGGGGGGACCGGGGAGCTGTTTTTT; CDR3 length: 13; J gene: TRBJ2-2; V gene: TRBV6-5; clone size: .; D gene: TRBD2
CDR3 protein: CASSQDTGSTEAFF; CDR3 DNA: TGTGCCAGCAGCCAAGATACAGGAAGTACTGAAGCTTTCTTT; CDR3 length: 14; J gene: TRBJ1-1; V gene: TRBV14; clone size: .; D gene: .
CDR3 protein: CASSEASLTSGRGELFF; CDR3 DNA: TGTGCCAGCAGTGAAGCGTCTCTGACTAGCGGGCGGGGGGAGCTGTTTTTT; CDR3 length: 17; J gene: TRBJ2-2; V gene: TRBV6-1; clone size: .; D gene: TRBD2
CDR3 protein: CASSLKDEQYF; CDR3 DNA: TGTGCCAGCTCACTTAAGGACGAGCAGTACTTC; CDR3 length: 11; J gene: TRBJ2-7; V gene: TRBV18; clone size: .; D gene: .
CDR3 protein: CASSPTTLFRNEQFF; CDR3 DNA: TGTGCCAGCTCACCAACGACTTTATTTCGCAATGAGCAGTTCTTC; CDR3 length: 15; J gene: TRBJ2-1; V gene: TRBV18; clone size: .; D gene: .
CDR3 protein: CASSPRPWTGGNEQYF; CDR3 DNA: TGTGCCAGCTCACCACGGCCCTGGACAGGGGGCAACGAGCAGTACTTC; CDR3 length: 16; J gene: TRBJ2-7; V gene: TRBV18; clone size: .; D gene: TRBD1
CDR3 protein: CASSFFSETQYF; CDR3 DNA: TGTGCCAGCAGCTTCTTTTCGGAGACCCAGTACTTC; CDR3 length: 12; J gene: TRBJ2-5; V gene: TRBV7-2; clone size: once; D gene: .
CDR3 protein: CASSQDTGSSTDTQYF; CDR3 DNA: TGCGCCAGCAGCCAAGACACCGGATCTAGCACAGATACGCAGTATTTT; CDR3 length: 16; J gene: TRBJ2-3; V gene: TRBV4-3; clone size: .; D gene: .
CDR3 protein: CAISESAGGNEQFF; CDR3 DNA: TGTGCCATCAGTGAGTCCGCAGGGGGTAATGAGCAGTTCTTC; CDR3 length: 14; J gene: TRBJ2-1; V gene: TRBV10-3; clone size: .; D gene: TRBD1
CDR3 protein: CASSPRTGQRTPRSYEQYF; CDR3 DNA: TGTGCCAGCTCACCAAGGACGGGACAGCGGACACCTAGGTCCTACGAGCAGTACTTC; CDR3 length: 19; J gene: TRBJ2-7; V gene: TRBV18; clone size: .; D gene: TRBD1
CDR3 protein: CASSETKTISYEQYF; CDR3 DNA: TGTGCCAGCAGTGAAACAAAGACAATCTCCTACGAGCAGTACTTC; CDR3 length: 15; J gene: TRBJ2-7; V gene: TRBV25-1; clone size: .; D gene: .
CDR3 protein: CASSPTREGMNTEAFF; CDR3 DNA: TGTGCCAGCTCACCGACCAGGGAGGGTATGAACACTGAAGCTTTCTTT; CDR3 length: 16; J gene: TRBJ1-1; V gene: TRBV18; clone size: .; D gene: .
CDR3 protein: CASSRQGLTEAFF; CDR3 DNA: TGTGCCAGCAGCCGACAGGGGCTCACTGAAGCTTTCTTT; CDR3 length: 13; J gene: TRBJ1-1; V gene: TRBV11-2; clone size: few; D gene: TRBD1
CDR3 protein: CSVETKGKYYNEQFF; CDR3 DNA: TGCAGCGTCGAGACAAAGGGGAAGTATTACAATGAGCAGTTCTTC; CDR3 length: 15; J gene: TRBJ2-1; V gene: TRBV29-1; clone size: .; D gene: .
CDR3 protein: CASSVLPRGDNEQFF; CDR3 DNA: TGTGCCAGCAGCGTATTGCCCCGAGGGGACAATGAGCAGTTCTTC; CDR3 length: 15; J gene: TRBJ2-1; V gene: TRBV9; clone size: .; D gene: .
CDR3 protein: CASRADSLVDGYTF; CDR3 DNA: TGCGCCAGCAGGGCGGACAGCTTAGTCGATGGCTACACCTTC; CDR3 length: 14; J gene: TRBJ1-2; V gene: TRBV10-2; clone size: few; D gene: .
CDR3 protein: CASSIGVDRHQPQHF; CDR3 DNA: TGTGCCAGTAGTATAGGCGTTGACAGACATCAGCCCCAGCATTTT; CDR3 length: 15; J gene: TRBJ1-5; V gene: TRBV19; clone size: .; D gene: .
CDR3 protein: CASSLVGANTGELFF; CDR3 DNA: TGTGCCAGCAGCTTGGTCGGAGCGAACACCGGGGAGCTGTTTTTT; CDR3 length: 15; J gene: TRBJ2-2; V gene: TRBV5-4; clone size: .; D gene: .
CDR3 protein: CASSSTGANVLTF; CDR3 DNA: TGCGCCAGCAGTTCCACTGGGGCCAACGTCCTGACTTTC; CDR3 length: 13; J gene: TRBJ2-6; V gene: TRBV10-1; clone size: .; D gene: .
CDR3 protein: CAWSLGAEQYF; CDR3 DNA: TGTGCCTGGAGTCTAGGCGCCGAGCAGTACTTC; CDR3 length: 11; J gene: TRBJ2-7; V gene: TRBV30; clone size: .; D gene: .
CDR3 protein: CASSIDSTDTQYF; CDR3 DNA: TGTGCCAGCAGCATAGACAGCACAGATACGCAGTATTTT; CDR3 length: 13; J gene: TRBJ2-3; V gene: TRBV5-4; clone size: .; D gene: .
CDR3 protein: CASRVFSGNTIYF; CDR3 DNA: TGTGCCAGCAGGGTGTTCTCTGGAAACACCATATATTTT; CDR3 length: 13; J gene: TRBJ1-3; V gene: TRBV28; clone size: .; D gene: .
CDR3 protein: CASSWTGSSNQPQHF; CDR3 DNA: TGTGCCAGCAGTTGGACAGGGTCAAGCAATCAGCCCCAGCATTTT; CDR3 length: 15; J gene: TRBJ1-5; V gene: TRBV28; clone size: .; D gene: TRBD1
CDR3 protein: CSAHRDRVSGANVLTF; CDR3 DNA: TGCAGCGCCCACCGGGACAGGGTTTCTGGGGCCAACGTCCTGACTTTC; CDR3 length: 16; J gene: TRBJ2-6; V gene: TRBV29-1; clone size: .; D gene: TRBD1